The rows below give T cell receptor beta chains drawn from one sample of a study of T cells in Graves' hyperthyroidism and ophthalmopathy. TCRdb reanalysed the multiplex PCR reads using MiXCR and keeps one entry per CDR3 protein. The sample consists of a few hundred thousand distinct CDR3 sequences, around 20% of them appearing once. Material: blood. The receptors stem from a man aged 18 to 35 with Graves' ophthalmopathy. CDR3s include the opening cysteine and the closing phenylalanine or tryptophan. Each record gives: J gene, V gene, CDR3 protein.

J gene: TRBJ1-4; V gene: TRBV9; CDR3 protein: CASSAGQGPEKLFF
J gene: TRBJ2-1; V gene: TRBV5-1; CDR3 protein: CASSSATGFSSNEQFF
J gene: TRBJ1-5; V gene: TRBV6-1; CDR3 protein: CASSERPQPQHF
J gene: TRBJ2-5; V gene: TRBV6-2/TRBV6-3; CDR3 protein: CASRLGNSETQYF
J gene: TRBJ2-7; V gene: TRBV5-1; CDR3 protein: CASSQSLSGGASYEQYF
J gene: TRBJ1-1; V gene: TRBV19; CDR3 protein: CASKRGGSEAFF
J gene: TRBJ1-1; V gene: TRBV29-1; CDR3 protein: CSGGDTEAFF
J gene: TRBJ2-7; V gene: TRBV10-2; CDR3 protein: CASSVFFQGSYEQYF
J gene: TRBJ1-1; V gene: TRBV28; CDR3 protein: CASSLIADTEAFF
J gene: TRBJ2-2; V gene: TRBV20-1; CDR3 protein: CSARDLFGVDTGELFF
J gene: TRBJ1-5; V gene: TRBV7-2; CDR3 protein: CASSPTRPGGESNQPQHF
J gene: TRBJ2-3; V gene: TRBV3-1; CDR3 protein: CASSWRGPTDTQYF
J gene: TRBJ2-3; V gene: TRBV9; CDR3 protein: CASSPGLGGDTQYF
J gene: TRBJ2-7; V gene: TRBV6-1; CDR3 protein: CASSPSGTGGVYEQYF
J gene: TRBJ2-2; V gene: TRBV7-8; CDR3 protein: CASSLDPGRDTGELFF
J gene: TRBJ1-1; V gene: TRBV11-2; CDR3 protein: CASSLDPRQTEAFF
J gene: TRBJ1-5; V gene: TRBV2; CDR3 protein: CASSTGQGWGGEQPQHF
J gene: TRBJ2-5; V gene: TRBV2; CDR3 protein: CASSEQGDGETQYF
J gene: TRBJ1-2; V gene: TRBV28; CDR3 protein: CASSTGQNSNYGYTF
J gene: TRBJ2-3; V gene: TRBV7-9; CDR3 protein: CASSLDGLGQGADTQYF
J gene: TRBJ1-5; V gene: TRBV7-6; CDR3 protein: CASSLGPAYNQPQHF
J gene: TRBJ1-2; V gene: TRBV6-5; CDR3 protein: CASSYSASRTSTGYTF
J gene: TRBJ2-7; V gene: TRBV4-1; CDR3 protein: CASSQAAGGLQNYEQYF
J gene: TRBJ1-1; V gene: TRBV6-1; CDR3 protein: CASSSNSGGTGTEAFF
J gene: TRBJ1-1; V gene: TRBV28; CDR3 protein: CASSRPWTGLNTEAFF
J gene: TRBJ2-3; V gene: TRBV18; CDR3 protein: CASSPPWADTDTQYF
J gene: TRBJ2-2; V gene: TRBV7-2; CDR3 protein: CASSYLRDRGWLFF
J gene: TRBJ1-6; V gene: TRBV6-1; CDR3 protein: CASSSHRGSPLHF
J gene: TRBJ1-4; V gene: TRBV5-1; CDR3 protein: CASSPTQGGEKLFF
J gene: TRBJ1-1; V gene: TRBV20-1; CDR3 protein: CSTRAGETEAFF
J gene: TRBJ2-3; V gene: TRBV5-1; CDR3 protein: CASSRLSSSTDTQYF
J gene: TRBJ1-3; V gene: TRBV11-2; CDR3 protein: CASSLDTGRGSTGNTIYF
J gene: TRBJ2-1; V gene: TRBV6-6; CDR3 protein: CASSYFRAGGPPYNEQFF
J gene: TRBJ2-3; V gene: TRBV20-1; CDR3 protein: CSASLSSGTDTQYF
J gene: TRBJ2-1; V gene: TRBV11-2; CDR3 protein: CASSLRGGEQFF
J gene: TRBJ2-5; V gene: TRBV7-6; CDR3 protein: CASTKAGKQETQYF
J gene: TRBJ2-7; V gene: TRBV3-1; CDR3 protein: CASSQGGSTSYEQYF
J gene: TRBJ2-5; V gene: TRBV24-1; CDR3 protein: CATSDGTGVETQYF
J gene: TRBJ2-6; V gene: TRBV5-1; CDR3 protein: CASTPSGANVLTF
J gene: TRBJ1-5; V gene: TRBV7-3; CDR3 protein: CASSPGIDGNQPQHF
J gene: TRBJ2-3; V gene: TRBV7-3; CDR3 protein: CASSSDRGQGDTQYF
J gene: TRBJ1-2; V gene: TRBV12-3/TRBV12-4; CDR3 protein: CASSLGGGRPNHRASNYGYTF
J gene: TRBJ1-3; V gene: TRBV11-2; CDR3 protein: CASSLQGSSDLGNTIYF
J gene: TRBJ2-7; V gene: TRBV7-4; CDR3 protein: CASSLGGASGAIYEQYF
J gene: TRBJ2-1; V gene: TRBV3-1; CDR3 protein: CASSQDGYSRSYNEQFF
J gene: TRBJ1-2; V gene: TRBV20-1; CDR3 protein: CSASHIDLLYGYTF
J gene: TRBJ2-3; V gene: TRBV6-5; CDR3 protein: CASSYPTGTSGGAGDTQYF
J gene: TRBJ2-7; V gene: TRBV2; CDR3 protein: CASSESSGGPYEQYF
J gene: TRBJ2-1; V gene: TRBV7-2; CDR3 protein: CANSLDLNEQFF
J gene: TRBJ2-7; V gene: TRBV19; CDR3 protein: CASSVRDRGKVEQYF
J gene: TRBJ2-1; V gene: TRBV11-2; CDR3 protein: CASSPLGQPVYNEQFF
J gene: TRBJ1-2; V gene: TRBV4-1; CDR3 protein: CASSQWTGTNYGYTF
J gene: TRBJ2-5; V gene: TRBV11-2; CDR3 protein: CASNSRTRGGRETQYF
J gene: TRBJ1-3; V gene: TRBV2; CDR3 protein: CAGTKTGGHPSGNTIYF
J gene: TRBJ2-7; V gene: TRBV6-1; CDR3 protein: CASSEQAHVSYEQYF
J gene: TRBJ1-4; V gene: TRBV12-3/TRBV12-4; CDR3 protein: CASSFYQAGGEKLFF